Presented here are 20 T cell receptor beta chains from one specimen sequenced in a study of shared clonotypes between healthy human individuals. Libraries were prepared by immunoSEQ multiplex PCR; TCRdb keeps only in-frame clonotypes and omits some of them. The table lists under 1,100,000 clones, around 78% of them singletons. Source material: memory CD4+ T cells from PBMCs. Subset here: CD45RA-negative fraction. Receptor source: a man between 18 and 35 years old in good health. Some clones in this sample may be carry-over from other donors' samples.

Turning to this clone: Since a much larger clone is just one base distant, this may be a read error. V gene TRBV30 combines with J gene TRBJ2-2; TRBD2 aligns across 10 bases. Per germline, CDR1 GTSNPN and CDR2 SVGIG (reference sequence). The CDR3 contains 17 residues. J gave up 5 bases and V 2 bases, and 11 bases lay outside the gene matches. In nucleotides, the CDR3 is TGTGCCTGGAGTAGGACTACATTGGGACTAGCGACCGGGGAGCTGTTTTTT. As protein: CAWSRTTLGLATGELFF.

The V gene is TRBV30, the J gene TRBJ2-1; D possibly corresponds to TRBD2 (5 bases). Germline V lookup: CDR1 GTSNPN, CDR2 SVGIG (reference sequence). V was clipped by 6 bases and J by 8 bases, with 11 bases between them. The CDR3 length is 11 residues. CDR3 loop: CACRAGDEQFF. DNA of the CDR3: TGTGCCTGCCGTGCCGGGGATGAGCAGTTCTTC.

The chain links TRBV7-3 to TRBJ1-2, with unresolved D. Germline V gene data show CDR1 as SGHTA and CDR2 as FQGTGA. The V end was cut by 3 bases, the J end by 0 bases, with 11 bases between. This CDR3 is built from 15 residues. CDR3 sequence reads: CASSFRPGTNYGYTF. For the CDR3, the DNA is TGTGCCAGCAGCTTTCGGCCGGGCACTAACTATGGCTACACCTTC.

In regard to this clone: No DNA is shown, since the ends of the CDR3 on it are uncertain; the CDR3 is the one TCRdb lists. The chain employs TRBV5-1 and TRBJ1-5; the DNA was not compared with TRBD1, the D call given in the table. The germline gives CDR1 SGHRS, CDR2 YFSETQ. The length of the CDR3 is 15 amino acids, counting both ends. CDR3 in amino acids: CASSFGPGPNQPQHF.

The V gene is TRBV7-9, the J gene TRBJ2-3, with 8 bases that match TRBD1. Germline V gene sequence: CDR1 SEHNR, CDR2 FQNEAQ (reference sequence). Losses at the gene ends were 5 bases for V and 7 bases for J; bases not matched to a gene: 11. There are 15 residues in the CDR3. CDR3 nucleotide sequence: TGTGCCAGCAGCCAGTTAGACAGGGGCCTAAATACGCAGTATTTT. This codes for CASSQLDRGLNTQYF. Using reference TRBV7-9 and TRBJ2-3 for the parts outside the CDR3, the full variable domain is DTGVSQNPRHKITKRGQNVTFRCDPISEHNRLYWYRQTLGQGPEFLTYFQNEAQLEKSRLLSDRFSAERPKGSFSTLEIQRTEQGDSAMYLCASSQLDRGLNTQYFGPGTRLTVL.

This sequence joins TRBV5-1 and TRBJ1-2, with D maybe TRBD1 (5 bases). Trimming took off 3 bases at V and 3 bases at J, with 15 bases between the two ends. The CDR3 length is 15 residues. The germline gives CDR1 SGHRS, CDR2 YFSETQ. The chain's CDR3 is CASSSVGGVDYGYTF. CDR3 coding DNA: TGCGCCAGCAGCTCGGTTGGGGGAGTTGACTATGGCTACACCTTC.

V gene TRBV13 combines with J gene TRBJ1-2; D gene unclear. The V and J ends lost 5 bases and 4 bases respectively, with 11 bases between them. The CDR3 has 13 residues. Germline-derived CDR1 and CDR2 are PRHDT and FYEKMQ (reference sequence). The DNA for the CDR3 is TGTGCCAGCAGCGCGAGTCGATCCTATGGCTACACCTTC. Translated, it gives CASSASRSYGYTF.

This chain uses TRBV7-6 with TRBJ2-3; no reliable D call. The germline V gene encodes CDR1 SGHVS and CDR2 FNYEAQ. There are 16 residues in the CDR3. V dropped 1 base and J dropped 3 bases, with 14 bases sitting between them. CDR3 protein: CASSLGWAVGTDTQYF. The DNA of the CDR3 is TGTGCCAGCAGCTTAGGCTGGGCCGTCGGTACAGATACGCAGTATTTT.

The chain links TRBV9 to TRBJ2-1; 10 bases line up with TRBD2. CDR1 is SGDLS, CDR2 YYNGEE, per germline. The CDR3 length is 15 residues. With V trimmed by 4 bases and J by 5 bases, 6 bases remained unmatched. The CDR3, as DNA: TGTGCCAGCAGCTTTAGAGCGGGAGGGAACAATGAGCAGTTCTTC. Its protein product is CASSFRAGGNNEQFF.

This rearrangement joins TRBV2 to TRBJ2-7, with D hard to call. V dropped 7 bases and J dropped 2 bases, with 18 bases sitting between them. Germline V lookup: CDR1 SNHLY, CDR2 FYNNEI. The CDR3 has 15 amino acids. Here the CDR3 DNA reads TGTGCCAGCACACCGGACCCACATAACCCCTACGAGCAGTACTTC. Amino acids: CASTPDPHNPYEQYF.

This chain connects TRBV30 to TRBJ1-2; D not certain. V dropped 0 bases and J dropped 0 bases, with 8 bases sitting between them. Germline V gene data show CDR1 as GTSNPN and CDR2 as SVGIG (reference sequence). CDR3 length: 14 amino acids. The CDR3 here is CAWSVQDTNYGYTF. DNA for the CDR3: TGTGCCTGGAGTGTTCAAGATACTAACTATGGCTACACCTTC.

The rearrangement joins TRBV2 to TRBJ2-1; perhaps TRBD1 as D (6 bases). Germline V lookup: CDR1 SNHLY, CDR2 FYNNEI. CDR3 length equals 13 residues. Trimming took off 5 bases at V and 7 bases at J, with 12 bases between the two ends. This chain's CDR3 is CASSTGRGNEQFF. In nucleotides, the CDR3 is TGTGCCAGCAGTACAGGGAGAGGTAATGAGCAGTTCTTC.

This clone has at least ten counts. V usage is TRBV19 and J usage is TRBJ2-6; D gene ambiguous. The V gene lost 5 bases and the J gene lost 2 bases, with 13 bases spanning the gap. The CDR3 runs to 16 residues. Germline values: CDR1 LNHDA, CDR2 SQIVND (reference sequence). In nucleotides, the CDR3 is TGTGCCAGTAGTCCAGGACCTTATCCTGGGGCCAACGTCCTGACTTTC. Translation gives CASSPGPYPGANVLTF.

The rearrangement joins TRBV5-4 to TRBJ2-7; no clear D gene. Deletions cut 0 bases from V and 3 bases from J, with 7 bases between. The CDR3 length is 13 residues. Germline-derived CDR1 and CDR2 are SGHNT and YYREEE (reference sequence). The chain's CDR3 is CASSLETRYEQYF. In DNA form, the CDR3 reads TGTGCCAGCAGCTTGGAAACACGCTACGAGCAGTACTTC.

The chain carries TRBV5-1 and TRBJ1-2, with 8 bases matching TRBD1. This CDR3 is built from 15 residues. Unmatched junction bases numbered 9, after V lost 3 bases and J lost 5 bases. CDR1 is SGHRS, CDR2 YFSETQ, per germline. CDR3 nucleotide sequence: TGCGCCAGCAGCTCCTGGCAGGGGGCAGGATATGGCTACACCTTC. It specifies CASSSWQGAGYGYTF.

This clone was seen just once. The J gene is TRBJ1-4, the V gene TRBV18; D is unresolved. With 2 bases removed from V and 2 bases from J, the gap between germline ends came to 9 bases. The germline V gene encodes CDR1 KGHSH and CDR2 LQKENI. The CDR3 consists of 15 residues. CDR3 protein: CASSPGSRTNEKLFF. The DNA for the CDR3 is TGTGCCAGCTCACCAGGGAGTCGGACTAATGAAAAACTGTTTTTT. The variable domain in full, completed from reference TRBV18 and TRBJ1-4, reads NAGVMQNPRHLVRRRGQEARLRCSPMKGHSHVYWYRQLPEEGLKFMVYLQKENIIDESGMPKERFSAEFPKEGPSILRIQQVVRGDSAAYFCASSPGSRTNEKLFFGSGTQLSVL.

The chain uses TRBV27 and TRBJ1-2; D is possibly TRBD1 (5 bases). The CDR3 length is 13 residues. V dropped 5 bases and J dropped 11 bases, with 18 bases sitting between them. From germline, CDR1 is MNHEY and CDR2 SMNVEV (reference sequence). The CDR3 DNA reads as TGTGCCAGCAGTCCGTGGGACGCCCCCCGATACACCTTC. This sequence encodes CASSPWDAPRYTF.

Turning to this clone: Other DNA sequences of this sample code for an identical CDR3. The chain recombines TRBV19 with TRBJ2-7; D gene ambiguous. This CDR3 has 13 amino acids. Germline V gene data show CDR1 as LNHDA and CDR2 as SQIVND (reference sequence). V lost 3 bases and J lost 2, with 8 bases in between. The CDR3 spells CASSIAAAYEQYF. The CDR3 DNA sequence: TGTGCCAGTAGTATCGCCGCAGCCTACGAGCAGTACTTC.

The rearrangement uses TRBV5-1 and TRBJ2-6; D is ambiguous. This CDR3 contains 15 residues. CDR1 SGHRS and CDR2 YFSETQ come from the germline V gene. The V gene lost 6 bases and the J gene lost 0 bases, with 10 bases spanning the gap. The CDR3 DNA sequence: TGCGCCAGCACCCTACAAGCCTCTGGGGCCAACGTCCTGACTTTC. Translated: CASTLQASGANVLTF.

This chain joins TRBV5-1 and TRBJ2-7; D is unclear. The germline gives CDR1 SGHRS, CDR2 YFSETQ. The CDR3 consists of 17 residues. Trimming removed 2 bases at V and 1 base at J, with 19 bases between. CDR3 in amino acids: CASSLYSLIPSSYEQYF. The CDR3 DNA sequence: TGCGCCAGCAGCTTATACAGCTTAATACCCTCATCCTACGAGCAGTACTTC.